This T cell receptor (beta chain) came from a study of beta chain features in type 1 diabetes. Broader study findings: Type 1 diabetes patients had moderately but significantly shorter TCRB CDR3s in all four CD4+ subsets.

Expressed TCRB transcripts were sequenced, since all the RNA that had been isolated was reverse transcribed. Repertoires were generated with immunoSEQ multiplex PCR, while TCRdb's copy carries only in-frame clones and drops some. The table includes approximately 140,000 clones, about 10% detected once. This clone was counted between two and nine times. Its matching antigen is unknown. This CDR3 is 16 amino acids long. The ends were cut back, 1 base at V and 0 bases at J, with 10 bases in the middle. The germline V gene encodes CDR1 MNHNS and CDR2 SASEGT. This TCR came from a young man with type 1 diabetes. The rearrangement links TRBV6-1 to TRBJ2-4, with D possibly being TRBD2 (5 bases). The sample consisted of central memory CD4+ T cells from blood. This chain's CDR3 is CASSEGTSLAKNIQYF. DNA for the CDR3: TGTGCCAGCAGTGAAGGGACTTCGTTAGCCAAAAACATTCAGTACTTC.